Below are 32 T cell receptor beta chains sequenced from a single sample in a study of shared clonotypes between healthy human individuals. Profiling relied on immunoSEQ multiplex PCR, and the TCRdb table lists in-frame clones only, not all of them. This table holds about 2 million clones, approximately 95% found once. Sequenced input: naive CD4+ T cells sorted from blood. Subset here: CD45RA+ positively selected. The receptors were gathered from a man younger than 35 in good health.

The rearrangement joins TRBV5-1 to TRBJ2-5, with TRBD1 as a possible D gene (5 bases). Trimming took 2 bases from V and 5 from J, leaving 13 bases between them. The CDR3 is 14 amino acids. Germline-derived CDR1 and CDR2 are SGHRS and YFSETQ. CDR3 loop: CASSFSAGPETQYF. As DNA, the CDR3 is TGCGCCAGCAGCTTCTCGGCAGGGCCGGAGACCCAGTACTTC.

This chain links TRBV4-2 with TRBJ2-5; 14 nucleotides align to TRBD2. The CDR3 contains 16 residues. Unmatched junction bases numbered 2, after V lost 4 bases and J lost 1 base. Germline CDR1 reads LGHNA; CDR2 reads YNFKEQ. This chain's CDR3 is CASSPGLAGVQETQYF. CDR3 DNA sequence: TGTGCCAGCAGCCCGGGACTAGCGGGGGTCCAAGAGACCCAGTACTTC.

A single count supports this clone. This sequence joins TRBV7-2 and TRBJ1-2, with D perhaps matching TRBD1 (5 bases). This CDR3 has 12 residues. CDR1 and CDR2 (germline): SGHTA, FQGNSA. The V gene lost 7 bases and the J gene lost 9 bases, with 15 bases spanning the gap. CDR3 in amino acids: CASTRDGVSYTF. The DNA of the CDR3 is TGTGCCAGCACCCGGGACGGGGTGAGCTACACCTTC.

As for this clone: This specimen includes other DNA sequences encoding the same CDR3. The V and J genes are TRBV15 and TRBJ2-5; D call uncertain. The CDR3 has 13 amino acids. V was clipped by 0 bases and J by 1 base, with 3 bases between them. Germline V lookup: CDR1 LNHNV, CDR2 YYDKDF (reference sequence). CDR3 sequence reads: CATSRDFQETQYF. The CDR3 bases are TGTGCCACCAGCAGAGATTTCCAAGAGACCCAGTACTTC.

The chain recombines TRBV27 with TRBJ1-2, with a tentative D call TRBD1 (6 bases). V lost 6 bases, J lost 2 bases, and 13 bases lay in between. The CDR3 is 14 amino acids. Germline V gene data show CDR1 as MNHEY and CDR2 as SMNVEV (reference sequence). The CDR3 protein is CASRKGDRNYGYTF. In DNA form, the CDR3 reads TGTGCCAGCAGGAAGGGGGACCGAAACTATGGCTACACCTTC.

V usage is TRBV9 and J usage is TRBJ2-2; TRBD2 might be the D (6 bases). There are 16 residues in the CDR3. Looked up from germline, CDR1 is SGDLS and CDR2 is YYNGEE. V was pared by 4 bases and J by 5 bases, with 18 bases between. CDR3 DNA: TGTGCCAGCAGCCAAACTAGCTGGGTAACTACCGGGGAGCTGTTTTTT. It yields the protein CASSQTSWVTTGELFF.

This rearrangement joins TRBV19 to TRBJ1-5; a weak D match, TRBD1 (6 bases). CDR1 and CDR2 from the germline V gene are LNHDA and SQIVND (reference sequence). V lost 3 bases to trimming and J lost 3 bases, with 9 bases between them. CDR3 size: 14 residues. DNA for the CDR3: TGTGCCAGTAGTATCGGGACAAACAATCAGCCCCAGCATTTT. Translation gives CASSIGTNNQPQHF.

The chain recombines TRBV5-8 with TRBJ2-2; either TRBD1 or TRBD2 may supply D (5 bases each). The CDR3 length is 15 residues. CDR1 SGHTS and CDR2 YDEGEE come from the germline V gene. Trimming removed 3 bases at V and 4 bases at J, with 13 bases between. The CDR3 bases are TGTGCCAGCAGCTACCTAGCCGGGACCACCGGGGAGCTGTTTTTT. Protein: CASSYLAGTTGELFF. The variable domain in full, completed from reference TRBV5-8 and TRBJ2-2, reads EAGVTQSPTHLIKTRGQQATLRCSPISGHTSVYWYQQALGLGLQFLLWYDEGEERNRGNFPPRFSGRQFPNYSSELNVNALELEDSALYLCASSYLAGTTGELFFGEGSRLTVL.

V is TRBV5-4 and J is TRBJ2-7, with 11 bases aligning to TRBD2. V lost 4 bases and J lost 6; bases outside the gene matches: 9. This CDR3 spans 15 amino acids. CDR1 SGHNT and CDR2 YYREEE come from the germline V gene (reference sequence). Here the CDR3 DNA reads TGTGCCAGCAGCGCCTTAGCGGGGGGGCGAAGCGAGCAGTACTTC. It is translated as CASSALAGGRSEQYF.

This rearrangement joins TRBV6-5 to TRBJ1-1, with no clear D. Deletions cut 6 bases from V and 10 bases from J, with 12 bases between. CDR1 MNHEY and CDR2 SVGAGI come from the germline V gene. This CDR3 is built from 11 residues. CDR3 in amino acids: CASRNSGVAFF. CDR3 in DNA: TGTGCCAGCAGGAATAGTGGGGTAGCTTTCTTT.

The chain employs TRBV4-2 and TRBJ1-6; no firm D call. Germline V CDR1 and CDR2: LGHNA, YNFKEQ. This CDR3 has 18 residues. The ends were cut back, 2 bases at V and 9 bases at J, with 23 bases in the middle. Here the CDR3 DNA reads TGTGCCAGCAGCCAAAGCGTCACCGGGCCATCATATGGTTCACCCCTCCACTTT. Its translation: CASSQSVTGPSYGSPLHF.

The genes are TRBV11-2 and TRBJ1-1; D gene unclear. This CDR3 is built from 15 residues. Germline V gene data show CDR1 as SGHAT and CDR2 as FQNNGV. V lost 0 bases and J 4 bases, leaving 12 bases between the germline ends. CDR3 in amino acids: CASSLELVRLTEAFF. Written as DNA, the CDR3 is TGTGCCAGCAGCTTAGAACTGGTAAGACTCACTGAAGCTTTCTTT.

This chain links TRBV11-2 with TRBJ1-5; 7 nucleotides match TRBD1. Unmatched junction bases numbered 10, after V lost 4 bases and J lost 7 bases. Germline CDR1 SGHAT, CDR2 FQNNGV. This CDR3 is built from 15 residues. The CDR3 DNA reads TGTGCCAGCAGCTCCGGACAGGCCGATAGCCAGCCCCAGCATTTT. Translation: CASSSGQADSQPQHF.

The chain joins TRBV2 to TRBJ1-2; D not certain. This CDR3 is 12 amino acids long. The V end was cut by 7 bases, the J end by 3 bases, with 9 bases between. Germline lookup yields CDR1 SNHLY and CDR2 FYNNEI. CDR3 sequence: CASTRADYGYTF. CDR3 in DNA: TGTGCCAGCACAAGGGCGGACTATGGCTACACCTTC.

The gene calls are TRBV10-3 and TRBJ2-7; 7 bases line up with TRBD1. Germline V lookup: CDR1 ENHRY, CDR2 SYGVKD. V shed 4 bases and J 0 bases; nucleotides not matched to a gene: 6. This CDR3 is 15 amino acids long. CDR3 residues: CAISAEQGSSYEQYF. Here the CDR3 DNA reads TGTGCCATCAGTGCGGAACAGGGGAGCTCCTACGAGCAGTACTTC.

The CDR3 DNA reads as TGTGCCAGCAGCTTGGATTTCAGGCTAGCGGGAGAGGATGAGCAGTTCTTC. This sequence encodes CASSLDFRLAGEDEQFF. J is TRBJ2-1 and V is TRBV5-4; 10 bases fit TRBD2. The CDR3 is 17 amino acids. Trimming took 0 bases from V and 8 from J; bases not matched to a gene: 11. Germline CDR1 SGHNT, CDR2 YYREEE (reference sequence).

A single count supports this clone. This chain joins TRBV5-1 and TRBJ1-2; TRBD1 agrees at 9 bases. Trimming took 2 bases from V and 6 from J; bases not matched to a gene: 5. The CDR3 loop spans 14 amino acids. Germline V lookup: CDR1 SGHRS, CDR2 YFSETQ. The CDR3 DNA reads as TGCGCCAGCAGCTTATTGACAGGGGGAAATGGCTACACCTTC. This codes for CASSLLTGGNGYTF.

V is TRBV5-1 and J is TRBJ2-2; no firm D call. Germline lookup yields CDR1 SGHRS and CDR2 YFSETQ. This CDR3 has 14 amino acids. V lost 1 base and J 3 bases, leaving 7 bases between the germline ends. CDR3 DNA sequence: TGCGCCAGCAGCTTGCTTCAGTACACCGGGGAGCTGTTTTTT. This sequence encodes CASSLLQYTGELFF. The variable domain in full, with the rest retrieved from reference TRBV5-1 and TRBJ2-2, is KAGVTQTPRYLIKTRGQQVTLSCSPISGHRSVSWYQQTPGQGLQFLFEYFSETQRNKGNFPGRFSGRQFSNSRSEMNVSTLELGDSALYLCASSLLQYTGELFFGEGSRLTVL.

The chain is built from TRBV11-2 and TRBJ2-3, with 8 nucleotides matching TRBD2. V gave up 2 bases and J gave up 1 base; unmatched junction bases: 5. The CDR3 is 16 amino acids. Germline-derived CDR1 and CDR2 are SGHAT and FQNNGV. The CDR3 protein is CASSLTSGARTDTQYF. CDR3 in DNA: TGTGCCAGCAGCTTAACTAGCGGAGCCCGCACAGATACGCAGTATTTT. The variable domain in full, with the rest retrieved from reference TRBV11-2 and TRBJ2-3, is EAGVAQSPRYKIIEKRQSVAFWCNPISGHATLYWYQQILGQGPKLLIQFQNNGVVDDSQLPKDRFSAERLKGVDSTLKIQPAKLEDSAVYLCASSLTSGARTDTQYFGPGTRLTVL.

CDR3 region: CASSGGRGSAYEQYF. In nucleotides, the CDR3 is TGTGCCAGCAGTGGGGGTAGGGGTTCGGCTTACGAGCAGTACTTC. The V and J genes are TRBV6-1 and TRBJ2-7, with D possibly being TRBD1 (5 bases). The CDR3 has 15 residues. Trimming stripped 4 bases from V and 4 bases from J, with 17 bases between. CDR1 is MNHNS, CDR2 SASEGT, per germline.

The chain joins TRBV28 to TRBJ2-7; a weak D match, TRBD1 (6 bases). CDR3 length: 13 residues. Germline V gene sequence: CDR1 MDHEN, CDR2 SYDVKM. V was trimmed by 6 bases and J by 1 base, leaving 10 bases between them. In DNA form, the CDR3 reads TGTGCCAGCAGGTCACAGGGTTCCTACGAGCAGTACTTC. Translating it yields CASRSQGSYEQYF.

The rearrangement uses TRBV5-1 and TRBJ2-5; 9 positions match TRBD2. Germline V lookup: CDR1 SGHRS, CDR2 YFSETQ. The CDR3 is made up of 15 amino acids. Trimming removed 4 bases from V and 7 bases from J; junction bases left unmatched: 11. The chain's CDR3 is CASSTPSGGFVTQYF. The CDR3 DNA follows: TGCGCCAGCAGCACCCCGAGCGGGGGGTTTGTGACCCAGTACTTC.

This chain joins TRBV5-4 and TRBJ2-3; 11 bases map to TRBD2. The germline gives CDR1 SGHNT, CDR2 YYREEE (reference sequence). V lost 2 bases, J lost 10 bases, and 12 bases stayed unmatched. The CDR3 sequence is 16 residues long. CDR3 sequence reads: CASSLSLAGGNVAQYF. CDR3 nucleotides: TGTGCCAGCAGCTTAAGTCTAGCGGGAGGAAACGTCGCGCAGTATTTT.

The CDR3 DNA reads as TGTGCCAGCAGTAAGGTACAGGGTGGGAATCAGCCCCAGCATTTT. It specifies CASSKVQGGNQPQHF. The J gene is TRBJ1-5, the V gene TRBV28; tentatively, D is TRBD1 (6 bases). Between the trimmed V and J ends, which lost 5 bases and 4 bases, there was a span of 15 bases. The CDR3 consists of 15 residues. CDR1 MDHEN and CDR2 SYDVKM come from the germline V gene.

The V call is TRBV18, the J call TRBJ2-7, with D possibly being TRBD2 (5 bases). The CDR3 loop spans 14 amino acids. Per germline, CDR1 KGHSH and CDR2 LQKENI. V lost 3 bases, J lost 5 bases, and 14 bases lay in between. CDR3 in amino acids: CASSPGDYLDEQYF. CDR3 in DNA: TGTGCCAGCTCACCTGGAGACTACCTTGACGAGCAGTACTTC.

This chain connects TRBV7-2 to TRBJ1-3; D remains ambiguous. Germline CDR1 reads SGHTA; CDR2 reads FQGNSA. Trimming left V 3 bases short and J 4 bases short, with 13 bases between. CDR3 length equals 15 residues. The DNA for the CDR3 is TGTGCCAGCAGCTTGATGGGAGGCGCCGGAAACACCATATATTTT. Protein product: CASSLMGGAGNTIYF.

V usage is TRBV7-2 and J usage is TRBJ1-4, with D uncertain. With 5 bases removed from V and 0 bases from J, the gap between germline ends came to 13 bases. Germline loops: CDR1 SGHTA, CDR2 FQGNSA. The length of the CDR3 is 16 residues. The DNA for the CDR3 is TGTGCCAGCAGCCAGAGGACGGTTGCAACTAATGAAAAACTGTTTTTT. Protein: CASSQRTVATNEKLFF.

This clone occurred once. This rearrangement joins TRBV9 to TRBJ2-3, with D possibly matching TRBD1 (6 bases). The CDR3 runs 18 residues. The V and J ends lost 4 bases and 1 base respectively, with 22 bases between them. The germline CDR1 and CDR2 sequences are SGDLS and YYNGEE. The CDR3 region has the DNA TGTGCCAGCAGCCCCACGCCCGGGACACCTGGGGGCACAGATACGCAGTATTTT. Translation: CASSPTPGTPGGTDTQYF. Combining the CDR3 with reference TRBV9 and TRBJ2-3 gives the whole variable domain DSGVTQTPKHLITATGQRVTLRCSPRSGDLSVYWYQQSLDQGLQFLIQYYNGEERAKGNILERFSAQQFPDLHSELNLSSLELGDSALYFCASSPTPGTPGGTDTQYFGPGTRLTVL.

This clone was seen only a few times. The chain recombines TRBV11-2 with TRBJ2-1; the D call may be TRBD1 or TRBD2 (5 bases each). CDR3 size: 17 residues. CDR1 and CDR2 (germline): SGHAT, FQNNGV. V was pared by 0 bases and J by 4 bases, with 16 bases between. The CDR3 spells CASSLDPGTSGYNEQFF. The CDR3 nucleotides are TGTGCCAGCAGCTTAGATCCCGGGACCAGTGGATACAATGAGCAGTTCTTC.

The J gene is TRBJ2-7, the V gene TRBV19; the match to TRBD1 covers 8 bases. The CDR3 runs to 15 residues. Losses at the gene ends were 4 bases for V and 2 bases for J; bases not matched to a gene: 7. Looked up from germline, CDR1 is LNHDA and CDR2 is SQIVND (reference sequence). The CDR3 protein is CASSSPGGATYEQYF. The CDR3 DNA reads as TGTGCCAGTAGTAGCCCAGGGGGCGCGACCTACGAGCAGTACTTC.

The V call is TRBV7-2, the J call TRBJ2-7; D might be TRBD1 or TRBD2, each matching 7 bases. The V end was cut by 1 base, the J end by 4 bases, with 20 bases between. There are 17 residues in the CDR3. Germline loops: CDR1 SGHTA, CDR2 FQGNSA. CDR3: CASSLVSGTVSGYEQYF. Here the CDR3 DNA reads TGTGCCAGCAGCTTAGTCAGCGGGACAGTGTCGGGTTACGAGCAGTACTTC.

The rearrangement joins TRBV4-1 to TRBJ2-7, with 8 bases aligning to TRBD2. The CDR3 is 15 residues long. V gave up 3 bases and J gave up 6 bases; unmatched junction bases: 10. The germline gives CDR1 MGHRA, CDR2 YSYEKL. Here the CDR3 DNA reads TGCGCCAGCAGCCATCCGGGACTAGTACGTCTCGAGCAGTACTTC. Translated: CASSHPGLVRLEQYF.